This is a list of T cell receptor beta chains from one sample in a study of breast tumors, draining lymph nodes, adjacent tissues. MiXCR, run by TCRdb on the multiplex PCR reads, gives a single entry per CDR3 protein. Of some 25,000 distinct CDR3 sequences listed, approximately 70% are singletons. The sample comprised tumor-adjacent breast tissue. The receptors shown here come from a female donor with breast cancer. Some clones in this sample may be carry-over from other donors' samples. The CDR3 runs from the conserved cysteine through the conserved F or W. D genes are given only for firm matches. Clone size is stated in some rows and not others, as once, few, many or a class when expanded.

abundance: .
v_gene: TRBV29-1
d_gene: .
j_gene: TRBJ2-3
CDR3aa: CSFSRSFGSTDTQYF
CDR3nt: TGCAGCTTTAGTCGGTCGTTTGGGAGCACAGATACGCAGTATTTT

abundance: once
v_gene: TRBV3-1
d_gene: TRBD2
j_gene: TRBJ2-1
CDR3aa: CASSQGGGLNEQFF
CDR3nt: TGTGCCAGCAGCCAAGGGGGGGGGTTAAATGAGCAGTTCTTC

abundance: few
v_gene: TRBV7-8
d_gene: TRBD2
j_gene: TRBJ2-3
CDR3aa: CASSPPGLVGVGYTDTQYF
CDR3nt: TGTGCCAGCAGCCCACCGGGACTAGTGGGAGTGGGGTACACAGATACGCAGTATTTT

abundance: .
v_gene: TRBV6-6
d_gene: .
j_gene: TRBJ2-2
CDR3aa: CASSYGANTGELFF
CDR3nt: TGTGCCAGCAGTTACGGCGCGAACACCGGGGAGCTGTTTTTT

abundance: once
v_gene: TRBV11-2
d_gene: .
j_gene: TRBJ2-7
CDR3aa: CASSLEPSGHYEQYF
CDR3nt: TGTGCCAGCAGCTTAGAGCCCAGCGGGCACTACGAGCAGTACTTC

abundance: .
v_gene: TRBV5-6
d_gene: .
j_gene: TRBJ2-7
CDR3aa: CASSSGDSTYEQYF
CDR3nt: TGTGCCAGCAGCTCCGGGGACTCAACCTACGAGCAGTACTTC

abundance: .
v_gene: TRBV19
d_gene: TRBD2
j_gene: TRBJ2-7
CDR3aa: CASSIGLAGDYEQYF
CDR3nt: TGTGCCAGTAGTATCGGGCTAGCGGGAGACTACGAGCAGTACTTC

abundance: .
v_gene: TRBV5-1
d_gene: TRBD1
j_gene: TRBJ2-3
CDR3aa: CASSKDSGTGTDTQYF
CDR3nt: TGCGCCAGCAGCAAAGACTCCGGGACAGGGACAGATACGCAGTATTTT

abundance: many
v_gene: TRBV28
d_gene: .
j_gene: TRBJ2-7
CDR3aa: CASSPGAYEQYF
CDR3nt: TGTGCCAGCAGTCCCGGGGCTTACGAGCAGTACTTC

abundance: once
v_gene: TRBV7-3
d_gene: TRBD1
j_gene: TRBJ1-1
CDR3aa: CASSQDMTGWNTEAFF
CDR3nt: TGTGCCAGCAGCCAAGATATGACAGGGTGGAACACTGAAGCTTTCTTT

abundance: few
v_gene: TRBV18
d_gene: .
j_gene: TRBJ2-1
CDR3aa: CASSPRDTDNEQFF
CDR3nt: TGTGCCAGCTCACCCCGGGACACGGACAATGAGCAGTTCTTC

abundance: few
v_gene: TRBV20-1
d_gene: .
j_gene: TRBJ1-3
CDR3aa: CSARESGNTIYF
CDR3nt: TGCAGTGCTCGGGAGTCTGGAAACACCATATATTTT

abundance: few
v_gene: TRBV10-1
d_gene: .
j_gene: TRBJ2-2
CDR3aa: CASSDTSLGGGELFF
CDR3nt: TGCGCCAGCAGCGATACTAGTTTAGGTGGCGGGGAGCTGTTTTTT

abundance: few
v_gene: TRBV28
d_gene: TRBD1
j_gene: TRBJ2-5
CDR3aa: CASTIPGGDGTGGQETQYF
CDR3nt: TGTGCCAGCACCATCCCGGGGGGCGACGGGACAGGGGGCCAAGAGACCCAGTACTTC

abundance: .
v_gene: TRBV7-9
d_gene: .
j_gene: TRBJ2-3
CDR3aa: CASSLGQGNTQYF
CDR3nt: TGTGCCAGCAGCTTAGGGCAGGGAAATACGCAGTATTTT

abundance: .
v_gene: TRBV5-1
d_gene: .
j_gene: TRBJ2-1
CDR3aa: CASSDRDPAYNEQFF
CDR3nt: TGCGCCAGCAGCGACCGGGACCCCGCATACAATGAGCAGTTCTTC

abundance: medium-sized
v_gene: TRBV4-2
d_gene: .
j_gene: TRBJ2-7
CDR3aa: CASSQDSSAMGEQYF
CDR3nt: TGTGCCAGCAGCCAAGATTCTAGCGCGATGGGAGAGCAGTACTTC

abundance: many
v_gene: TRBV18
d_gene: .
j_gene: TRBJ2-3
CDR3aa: CASSPLRALDTQYF
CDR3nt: TGTGCCAGCTCACCATTGCGGGCGCTTGATACGCAGTATTTT

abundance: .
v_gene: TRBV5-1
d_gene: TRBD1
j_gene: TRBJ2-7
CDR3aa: CASSWGQGAGEQYF
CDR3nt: TGCGCCAGCAGCTGGGGACAGGGCGCAGGAGAGCAGTACTTC

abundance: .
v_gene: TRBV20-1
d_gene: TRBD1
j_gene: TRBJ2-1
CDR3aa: CSARGQGRNEQFF
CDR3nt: TGCAGTGCTAGGGGACAGGGTCGAAATGAGCAGTTCTTC

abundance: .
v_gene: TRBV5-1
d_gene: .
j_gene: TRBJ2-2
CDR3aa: CASSLDLGKGTGELFF
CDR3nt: TGCGCCAGCAGCTTGGATCTGGGGAAAGGGACCGGGGAGCTGTTTTTC

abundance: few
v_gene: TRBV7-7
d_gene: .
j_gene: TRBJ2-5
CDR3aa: CASSLDSASGTQYF
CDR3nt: TGTGCCAGCAGCTTAGACAGTGCCTCGGGGACCCAGTACTTC

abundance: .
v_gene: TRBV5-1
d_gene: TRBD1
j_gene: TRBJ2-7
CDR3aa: CASSQGQGYDYEQYF
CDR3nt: TGCGCCAGCAGCCAGGGACAGGGATATGACTACGAGCAGTACTTC

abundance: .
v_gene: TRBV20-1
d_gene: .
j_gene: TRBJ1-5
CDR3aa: CSARLTRSINQPQHF
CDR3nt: TGCAGTGCTCGACTTACACGGTCAATAAATCAGCCCCAGCATTTT

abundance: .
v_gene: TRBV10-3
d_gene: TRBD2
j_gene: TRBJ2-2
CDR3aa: CAISESRGLAGSTNTGELFF
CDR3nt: TGTGCCATCAGTGAGTCCCGGGGACTAGCGGGATCTACGAACACCGGGGAGCTGTTTTTT

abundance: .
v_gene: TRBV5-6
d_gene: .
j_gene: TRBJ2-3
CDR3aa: CASSSPLAELAHTDTQYF
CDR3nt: TGTGCCAGCAGCTCCCCCCTAGCCGAACTTGCCCACACAGATACGCAGTATTTT

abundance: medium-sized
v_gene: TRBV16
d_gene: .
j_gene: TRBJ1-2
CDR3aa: CASSQSISSSSPSNYGYTF
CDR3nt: TGTGCCAGCAGCCAATCTATAAGCTCATCCTCTCCGTCTAACTATGGCTACACCTTC

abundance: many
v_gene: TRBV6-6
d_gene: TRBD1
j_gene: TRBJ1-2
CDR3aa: CASSHQRGRVGYTF
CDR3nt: TGTGCCAGCAGTCACCAGAGGGGGCGCGTTGGCTACACCTTC

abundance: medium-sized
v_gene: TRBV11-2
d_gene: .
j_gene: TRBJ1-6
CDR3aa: CASSPQAAKNSPLHF
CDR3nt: TGTGCCAGCAGTCCACAGGCGGCGAAAAATTCACCCCTCCACTTT

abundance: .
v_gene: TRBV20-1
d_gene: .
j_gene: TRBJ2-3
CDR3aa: CSARDGFRTDTQYF
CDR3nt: TGCAGTGCTAGAGATGGGTTCCGAACAGATACGCAGTATTTT

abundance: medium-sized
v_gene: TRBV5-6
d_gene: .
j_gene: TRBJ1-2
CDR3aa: CASNRNWGDYGYTF
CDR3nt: TGTGCCAGCAACAGAAATTGGGGGGACTATGGCTACACCTTC

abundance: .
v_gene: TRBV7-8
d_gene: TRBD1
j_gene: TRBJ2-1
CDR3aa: CASSPTGTGVYNEQFF
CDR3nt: TGTGCCAGCAGTCCTACCGGGACAGGGGTCTACAATGAGCAGTTCTTC

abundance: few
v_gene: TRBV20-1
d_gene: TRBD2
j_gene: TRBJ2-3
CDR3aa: CSALGSSGKTDTQYF
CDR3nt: TGCAGTGCCTTAGGTAGTAGCGGGAAGACAGATACGCAGTATTTT

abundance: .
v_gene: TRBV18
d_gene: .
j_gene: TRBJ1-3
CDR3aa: CASSPRGTATSGNTIYF
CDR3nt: TGTGCCAGCTCACCACGAGGGACGGCAACCTCTGGAAACACCATATATTTT

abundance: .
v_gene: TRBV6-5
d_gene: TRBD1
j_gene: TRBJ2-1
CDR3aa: CASSYSQGANEQFF
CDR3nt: TGTGCCAGCAGTTACTCGCAGGGGGCTAATGAGCAGTTCTTC

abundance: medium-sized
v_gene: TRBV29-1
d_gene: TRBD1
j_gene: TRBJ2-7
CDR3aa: CSVGGGTGDYEQYF
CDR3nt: TGCAGCGTTGGGGGTGGGACAGGCGATTACGAGCAGTACTTC

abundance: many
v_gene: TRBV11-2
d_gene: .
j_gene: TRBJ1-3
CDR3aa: CASSSAGSSGNTIYF
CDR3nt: TGTGCCAGCAGCTCCGCGGGGAGCTCTGGAAACACCATATATTTT

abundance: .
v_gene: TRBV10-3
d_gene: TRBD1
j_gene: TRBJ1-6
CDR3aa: CATKLRTGDSSPLHF
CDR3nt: TGTGCCACCAAACTAAGGACAGGGGACAGTTCACCCCTCCACTTT

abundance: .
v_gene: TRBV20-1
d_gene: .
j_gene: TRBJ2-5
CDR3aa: CSASTPMVSGETQYF
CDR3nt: TGCAGTGCTAGCACCCCTATGGTTTCCGGGGAGACCCAGTACTTC